A selection of T cell receptor beta chains follows, all from one sample in a study of blood T cell repertoires in COVID-19. Here immunoSEQ multiplex PCR was the method, and the copy in TCRdb shows in-frame clones only, minus some. The sample yields 260,000 or so clones, around 85% seen once. The sequenced material came from PBMCs or T cells enriched from blood (not recorded which). The source is a woman aged 45-60 years who had recovered from COVID-19. The CDR3 runs from the conserved cysteine through the conserved F or W.

V	J	CDR3
TRBV28	TRBJ1-2	CASSLAGDRPVNIF
TRBV7-9	TRBJ2-1	CASSPWGVRSYNEQFF
TRBV19	TRBJ2-1	CASSVGAGTGWDEQFF
TRBV7-2	TRBJ2-3	CASSLAFTGVTDTQYF
TRBV7-9	TRBJ2-1	CASSNSLGLANNEQFF
TRBV9	TRBJ1-3	CASSPTGNTIYF
TRBV19	TRBJ1-4	CASSIDQQGEKLFF
TRBV15	TRBJ2-1	CATSRERTSDNEQFF
TRBV25-1	TRBJ1-2	CASKKNRGNDGYTF
TRBV6-2/TRBV6-3	TRBJ1-6	CASSATGTGNSPLHF
TRBV28	TRBJ2-2	CATPKGDRAAGELFF
TRBV29-1	TRBJ1-5	CSVGQGDNQPQHF
TRBV7-8	TRBJ1-1	CASSLKSTQGNTEAFF
TRBV28	TRBJ2-1	CASSHGHEQFF
TRBV7-6	TRBJ1-3	CASSLEMSSGNTIYF
TRBV7-2	TRBJ1-1	CASSSGSNTEAFF
TRBV18	TRBJ1-1	CASSPGTGGEAFF
TRBV5-1	TRBJ1-4	CASSTGGQTGGQMKLFF
TRBV6-5	TRBJ1-2	CASSYVGTGGLYGYTF
TRBV2	TRBJ1-2	CASRIDTPWGYTF
TRBV7-3	TRBJ2-3	CASSSLAVATDTQYF
TRBV19	TRBJ1-4	CASSIDRSGEKLFF
TRBV12-3/TRBV12-4	TRBJ2-1	CASRPTGGNEQFF
TRBV7-2	TRBJ2-7	CASSPSGGLYEQYF
TRBV3-1/TRBV3-2	TRBJ2-7	CASSHPPGQELYEQYF
TRBV10-3	TRBJ1-2	CAISERFGRGQRNYGYTF
TRBV24-1	TRBJ1-4	CATRPGGKGRLPNEKLFF
TRBV20-1	TRBJ2-3	CSASRQEASTDTQYF
TRBV5-6	TRBJ1-1	CASSLVQTEAFF
TRBV24-1	TRBJ2-1	CATSDSLGTPDNEQFF
TRBV4-3	TRBJ2-1	CASSQALAGPSYNEQFF
TRBV5-4	TRBJ1-4	CASSEGQGNEKLFF
TRBV11-1	TRBJ2-6	CASSLGLSGANVLTF
TRBV18	TRBJ1-4	CASSPSGGIGYEKLFF
TRBV28	TRBJ1-2	CASSWGVFGYTF
TRBV5-1	TRBJ1-1	CASSGRAGVRDTEAFF
TRBV9	TRBJ1-6	CASSTAGGGINSPLHF
TRBV30	TRBJ1-5	CASTGGENQPQHF
TRBV14	TRBJ2-7	CASSYRGLTYEQYF
TRBV5-1	TRBJ1-1	CASSIRPGGEAFF
TRBV29-1	TRBJ1-1	CSAVPSRNTEAFF
TRBV2	TRBJ2-6	CASRSGTGRSGANVLTF
TRBV5-1	TRBJ2-7	CASTPSGASLEEQYF
TRBV6-5	TRBJ1-5	CASSSGSGQGYQPQHF
TRBV10-2	TRBJ1-2	CASREGTGGPNYGYTF
TRBV3-1/TRBV3-2	TRBJ2-3	CASSQGRGRADTQYF
TRBV4-2	TRBJ1-1	CASSQAQTEAFF